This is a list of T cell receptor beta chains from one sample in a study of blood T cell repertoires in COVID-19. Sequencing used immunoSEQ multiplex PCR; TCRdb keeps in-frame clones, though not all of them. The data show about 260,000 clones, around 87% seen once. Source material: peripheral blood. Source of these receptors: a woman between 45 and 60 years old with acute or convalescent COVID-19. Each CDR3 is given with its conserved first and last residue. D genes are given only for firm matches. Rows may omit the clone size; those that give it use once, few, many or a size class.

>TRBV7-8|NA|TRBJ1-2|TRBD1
TGTGCCAGCAGCTTGGGGACAGGGGCGAGCTATGGCTACACCTTC
CASSLGTGASYGYTF
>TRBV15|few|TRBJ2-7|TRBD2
TGTGCCACCGCACAGGGACTAGCGGGAACCTACGAGCAGTACTTC
CATAQGLAGTYEQYF
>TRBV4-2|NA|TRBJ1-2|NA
TGTGCCAGCAGCCCTAGTCCAGGGCCCCCTAACTATGGCTACACCTTC
CASSPSPGPPNYGYTF
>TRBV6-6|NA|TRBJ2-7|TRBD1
TGTGCCAGCAGTTCGGGACAGGGGGCGGAAAGCGAGCAGTACTTC
CASSSGQGAESEQYF
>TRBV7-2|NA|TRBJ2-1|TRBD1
TGTGCCAGCAGCCTAACCCCCAGGGGGCGGGATGAGCAGTTCTTC
CASSLTPRGRDEQFF
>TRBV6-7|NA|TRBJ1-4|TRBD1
TGTGCCGGTTCGACCGGGACAGGGGGAACCCCCGGGGGAGAAAAACTGTTTTTT
CAGSTGTGGTPGGEKLFF
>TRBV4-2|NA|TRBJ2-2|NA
TGTGCCAGCAGCCAAGACAGGGCCGGGGAGCTGTTTTTT
CASSQDRAGELFF
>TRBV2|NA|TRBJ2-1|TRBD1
TGTGCCAGCGGCCTCCGGACAGGGGACGGTGAGCAGTTCTTC
CASGLRTGDGEQFF
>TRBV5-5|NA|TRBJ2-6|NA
TGTGCCAGCAGCCACAGACGGTACTCTGGGGCCAACGTCCTGACTTTC
CASSHRRYSGANVLTF
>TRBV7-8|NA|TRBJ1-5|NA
TGTGCCAGCAGCTTAGACAGTTTTAGCAATCAGCCCCAGCATTTT
CASSLDSFSNQPQHF
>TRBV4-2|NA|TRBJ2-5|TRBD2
TGTGCCAGCAGCCGCGGACTAGCGGGAGGGAGTCTCCAAGAGACCCAGTACTTC
CASSRGLAGGSLQETQYF